The 22 T cell receptor beta chains presented below share a single source sample, sequenced in a study of shared clonotypes between healthy human individuals. Measured with immunoSEQ multiplex PCR; TCRdb has only the in-frame clones, and not every one. The sample holds some 1,900,000 clones, approximately 94% seen once. Naive CD8 cells were CD45RO-negative, positively selected for CCR7, excluding terminally differentiated effector memory CD45RA+ cells. The sequencing sample was made of naive CD8+ T cells sorted from blood. Every receptor here comes from a man younger than 30 in good health.

The rearrangement uses TRBV6-5 and TRBJ2-3; 9 positions match TRBD2. CDR3 length: 16 residues. Germline assignment: CDR1 MNHEY and CDR2 SVGAGI. Trimming removed 1 base from V and 3 bases from J; junction bases left unmatched: 5. As DNA, the CDR3 is TGTGCCAGCAGTTACTGGCGGGGGGGCGGTACAGATACGCAGTATTTT. Translation: CASSYWRGGGTDTQYF.

The chain is built from TRBV19 and TRBJ1-2; TRBD1 matches at 8 bases. Germline-derived CDR1 and CDR2 are LNHDA and SQIVND (reference sequence). This CDR3 spans 13 amino acids. With 8 bases clipped from V and 0 bases from J, the junction kept 2 bases outside the gene matches. The CDR3 region has the DNA TGTGCCAGTGAGGACAGGGCTAACTATGGCTACACCTTC. Protein product: CASEDRANYGYTF.

With respect to this clone: One end of the junction does not line up with germline, which may come from a read error. The V call is TRBV7-9, the J call TRBJ2-7; D is perhaps TRBD1 or TRBD2 (6 bases each). The V gene's germline CDR1 is SEHNR and CDR2 FQNEAQ (reference sequence). The CDR3 has 15 residues. As DNA, the CDR3 is TGTGCCAGCAGCGTAGCTAACGGGGGCACCTACGAGCAGTACTTC. It specifies CASSVANGGTYEQYF.

The gene calls are TRBV2 and TRBJ2-7; D might be TRBD1 (6 bases). The V end lost 6 bases, the J end lost 2 bases, and 17 bases lay between the germline ends. Germline loops: CDR1 SNHLY, CDR2 FYNNEI. The CDR3 loop spans 15 amino acids. CDR3 sequence (DNA): TGTGCCAGCAGGGGAATCCGGGACACAGCCTACGAGCAGTACTTC. Amino acids: CASRGIRDTAYEQYF.

In regard to this clone: Other nucleotide sequences in the sample specify the same CDR3. The chain carries TRBV6-1 and TRBJ2-7; 7 bases align to TRBD1. Looked up from germline, CDR1 is MNHNS and CDR2 is SASEGT. The CDR3 has 13 amino acids. The J segment lost 5 bases and the V segment lost 4 bases, leaving 5 bases of the junction unmatched. CDR3 in DNA: TGTGCCAGCAGTGGAACAGGGGTGGACGAGCAGTACTTC. This sequence encodes CASSGTGVDEQYF.

In this sample, this clone turned up once. The rearrangement links TRBV6-1 to TRBJ1-5; D is uncertain. CDR3 length equals 16 residues. Germline V gene sequence: CDR1 MNHNS, CDR2 SASEGT. Trimming stripped 1 base from V and 5 bases from J, with 15 bases between. The CDR3 DNA reads as TGTGCCAGCAGTGAAGTCGGCTCCCTGGGCGATCAGCCCCAGCATTTT. Its protein is CASSEVGSLGDQPQHF.

DNA of the CDR3: TGTGCCAGCAGCTCTACGGCGGTTTCCTACAATGAGCAGTTCTTC. Protein product: CASSSTAVSYNEQFF. The chain carries TRBV7-9 and TRBJ2-1; no definite D call. V dropped 4 bases and J dropped 1 base, with 11 bases sitting between them. The germline V gene has CDR1 SEHNR and CDR2 FQNEAQ (reference sequence). The CDR3 length is 15 residues.

This chain joins TRBV7-9 and TRBJ1-1; weak D call: TRBD1 (6 bases). The CDR3 covers 15 residues. The germline CDR1 and CDR2 sequences are SEHNR and FQNEAQ (reference sequence). V dropped 1 base and J dropped 4 bases, with 13 bases sitting between them. CDR3 in DNA: TGTGCCAGCAGCTTAGTGCAGGGGTGGCTCACTGAAGCTTTCTTT. It is translated as CASSLVQGWLTEAFF.

The chain carries TRBV29-1 and TRBJ1-1; D is undetermined. The CDR3 runs to 12 residues. Deletions cut 0 bases from V and 4 bases from J, with 6 bases between. Germline CDR1 and CDR2: SQVTM and ANQGSEA. This chain's CDR3 is CSVEDGPTEAFF. CDR3 bases: TGCAGCGTTGAAGATGGTCCCACTGAAGCTTTCTTT.

The rearrangement links TRBV29-1 to TRBJ2-1, with D possibly matching TRBD1 (5 bases). This CDR3 region has 12 residues. Deletions cut 4 bases from V and 5 bases from J, with 9 bases between. Per germline, CDR1 SQVTM and CDR2 ANQGSEA. The DNA for the CDR3 is TGCAGCGTTGTATCAGGGAACAATGAGCAGTTCTTC. Translation: CSVVSGNNEQFF.

Details on this clone: At one end, the junction sequence differs from germline, possibly due to a read error. V and J are TRBV6-1 and TRBJ2-3; 10 bases map to TRBD2. The V gene's germline CDR1 is MNHNS and CDR2 SASEGT. The CDR3 length is 16 residues. The CDR3 here is CASSDLAGDSTDTQYF. Here the CDR3 DNA reads TGTGCCAGCAGTGATCTAGCGGGAGACAGCACGGATACGCAGTATTTT.

This clone was found a few times. This chain links TRBV10-2 with TRBJ1-2, with TRBD1 matching over 8 bases. Losses at the gene ends were 3 bases for V and 3 bases for J; bases not matched to a gene: 6. CDR3 length: 15 residues. The V gene's germline CDR1 is WSHSY and CDR2 SAAADI. The CDR3 sequence: CASSDPTGADYGYTF. The CDR3 nucleotides are TGCGCCAGCAGTGACCCGACAGGGGCCGACTATGGCTACACCTTC.

A note on this clone: The same CDR3 arises from other DNA sequences in this sample as well. J is TRBJ2-7 and V is TRBV27, with 8 bases matching TRBD1. The CDR3 contains 16 residues. The J segment lost 3 bases and the V segment lost 3 bases, leaving 10 bases of the junction unmatched. Germline V gives CDR1 MNHEY, CDR2 SMNVEV (reference sequence). Here the CDR3 reads CASSLSPGTGRYEQYF. The CDR3 DNA is TGTGCCAGCAGTTTGTCCCCCGGGACAGGCCGCTACGAGCAGTACTTC.

Points on this clone: Other DNA sequences in the same sample also yield this CDR3. This CDR3 is CASSEGQGDQPQHF. The CDR3, as DNA: TGTGCCAGCAGTGAAGGACAGGGGGATCAGCCCCAGCATTTT. The gene calls are TRBV2 and TRBJ1-5; 9 nucleotides align to TRBD1. V shed 1 base, J shed 5 bases, and the junction held 0 bases outside the gene matches. Germline lookup yields CDR1 SNHLY and CDR2 FYNNEI. This CDR3 has 14 amino acids.

The chain couples TRBV27 to TRBJ2-2, with D unclear. The CDR3 contains 14 residues. The germline CDR1 and CDR2 sequences are MNHEY and SMNVEV (reference sequence). V lost 5 bases and J 6 bases, leaving 13 bases between the germline ends. The CDR3: CASSPGSVSGELFF. Written as DNA, the CDR3 is TGTGCCAGCAGTCCGGGCTCCGTATCCGGGGAGCTGTTTTTT.

As to this clone: Distinct nucleotide sequences in the sample also encode this CDR3. The genes are TRBV5-6 and TRBJ2-2; TRBD2 matches at 11 bases. This CDR3 has 16 amino acids. Germline V gene lookup returns CDR1 SGHDT and CDR2 YYEEEE. After removal of 0 bases from V and 5 bases from J, the junction contained 3 bases not matched to a gene. This CDR3 is CASSLGLAGGTGELFF. The CDR3, as DNA: TGTGCCAGCAGCTTGGGTCTAGCGGGAGGTACCGGGGAGCTGTTTTTT.

The genes are TRBV6-4 and TRBJ2-1; weak D call: TRBD1 (5 bases). Trimming removed 4 bases at V and 2 bases at J, with 12 bases between. CDR3 length: 15 residues. Germline V CDR1 and CDR2: MRHNA, SNTAGT. Here the CDR3 DNA reads TGTGCCAGCAGTGCCCTTGGGGCTGCCTACAATGAGCAGTTCTTC. This translates into CASSALGAAYNEQFF.

The rearrangement joins TRBV10-3 to TRBJ2-3; D remains ambiguous. V was cut by 3 bases and J by 1 base, with 11 bases left in between. CDR3 size: 15 residues. CDR1 is ENHRY, CDR2 SYGVKD, per germline. The CDR3 DNA follows: TGTGCCATCAGTGAATCCGGGTGGCGCACAGATACGCAGTATTTT. This encodes CAISESGWRTDTQYF.

The rearrangement links TRBV5-4 to TRBJ1-2; a weak D match, TRBD1 (5 bases). Per germline, CDR1 SGHNT and CDR2 YYREEE (reference sequence). This CDR3 spans 11 amino acids. Trimming left V 4 bases short and J 6 bases short, with 7 bases between. This chain's CDR3 is CASSVGDGYTF. The CDR3 coding sequence is TGTGCCAGCAGCGTGGGGGATGGCTACACCTTC.

V gene TRBV30 combines with J gene TRBJ2-3; no clear D gene. Germline V lookup: CDR1 GTSNPN, CDR2 SVGIG (reference sequence). This CDR3 is 12 amino acids long. Trimming took 2 bases from V and 9 from J, leaving 12 bases between them. CDR3: CAWSPPEPTQYF. In DNA, the CDR3 is TGTGCCTGGAGTCCTCCGGAGCCGACGCAGTATTTT.

This rearrangement joins TRBV4-1 to TRBJ2-3; D unresolved. Germline CDR1 reads MGHRA; CDR2 reads YSYEKL. CDR3 length equals 14 residues. V gave up 2 bases and J gave up 5 bases, with 11 bases separating them. CDR3 sequence: CASSQIGNEDTQYF. CDR3 nucleotides: TGCGCCAGCAGCCAAATTGGCAACGAAGATACGCAGTATTTT.

The rearrangement joins TRBV6-6 to TRBJ1-4; D unclear. Germline CDR1 is MNHNY and CDR2 is SVGAGI (reference sequence). Trimming took off 6 bases at V and 0 bases at J, with 8 bases between the two ends. This CDR3 has 14 residues. CDR3 sequence: CASSPTATNEKLFF. CDR3 DNA sequence: TGTGCCAGCAGCCCCACCGCAACTAATGAAAAACTGTTTTTT.